The T cell receptor beta chain under discussion was sequenced for a study of STAT5B mutations in CD4+ large granular lymphocyte leukemia. CDR1 SGHDN and CDR2 FVKESK come from the germline V gene. This CDR3 has 14 amino acids. V was trimmed by 0 bases and J by 6 bases, leaving 9 bases between them. Profiling relied on immunoSEQ multiplex PCR, and the TCRdb table lists in-frame clones only, not all of them. The table shows approximately 41,000 clones, with 65% to 90% occurring only once. Healthy controls were blood donor buffy coats. This receptor was identified in a human donor in good health. The sample was CD4+ T cells from blood buffy coats. The genes are TRBV14 and TRBJ2-1; D remains ambiguous. CDR3 residues: CASSQDPASNEQFF. In DNA, the CDR3 is TGTGCCAGCAGCCAAGATCCGGCTTCCAATGAGCAGTTCTTC. Filled out from reference TRBV14 and TRBJ2-1, the complete variable domain reads EAGVTQFPSHSVIEKGQTVTLRCDPISGHDNLYWYRRVMGKEIKFLLHFVKESKQDESGMPNNRFLAERTGGTYSTLKVQPAELEDSGVYFCASSQDPASNEQFFGPGTRLTVL.